This T cell receptor beta chain was retrieved from a study of CD8 T cells in Susac syndrome. The RNA, about 0.45 to 1 ug, was put through reverse transcription using random hexamers. TCRdb ran MiXCR on the immunoSEQ multiplex PCR reads and lists one entry per CDR3 protein. The sample carries 150,000 to 200,000 distinct CDR3 sequences, over 85% recorded once. CDR1 MNHEY and CDR2 SMNVEV come from the germline V gene (reference sequence). The CDR3 covers 14 residues. V gave up 6 bases and J gave up 5 bases, with 11 bases separating them. The count of this clonotype is one. What was sequenced was CD4+ T cells from PBMCs. This clonotype was obtained from a human donor in good health. This chain uses TRBV27 with TRBJ1-6; D gene unclear. CDR3 DNA: TGTGCCAGCAGGGGCCCCGGGGATAATTCACCCCTCCACTTT. It translates to CASRGPGDNSPLHF.